The next 14 T cell receptor beta chains were all read from a single sample in a study of blood T cell repertoires in COVID-19. The data were produced by immunoSEQ multiplex PCR, yet TCRdb's version contains in-frame clones alone and is incomplete. The data show over 200,000 clones, with 88% seen just once and about 4% held by the top ten. The sequenced sample was peripheral blood. Every receptor here comes from a man in his 60s who had recovered from COVID-19.

The V call is TRBV3-1 (or the pseudogene TRBV3-2), the J call TRBJ1-1, with TRBD1 identical over 12 bases. The CDR3 is 18 residues long. Germline CDR1 and CDR2: LGHDT and YNNKEL (reference sequence). V dropped 4 bases and J dropped 0; count of bases not matched to a gene: 9. The CDR3 is CASSRSPGTGGMNTEAFF. In nucleotides, the CDR3 is TGTGCCAGCAGCCGAAGCCCCGGGACAGGGGGCATGAACACTGAAGCTTTCTTT.

V gene TRBV6-5 combines with J gene TRBJ2-2, with 7 nucleotides matching TRBD2. Trimming took 6 bases from V and 10 from J; bases not matched to a gene: 14. The germline V gene has CDR1 MNHEY and CDR2 SVGAGI. The CDR3 loop spans 15 amino acids. The CDR3 loop reads CASSPAGGSGLELFF. The CDR3, as DNA: TGTGCCAGCAGCCCGGCCGGGGGGAGTGGTTTGGAGCTGTTTTTT.

V usage is TRBV7-9 and J usage is TRBJ2-5; 7 positions agree with TRBD1. CDR1 SEHNR and CDR2 FQNEAQ come from the germline V gene (reference sequence). The CDR3 runs to 14 residues. The ends lost 4 bases at V and 2 bases at J; junction bases unmatched: 4. The CDR3 is CASSSLGQQETQYF. In DNA, the CDR3 is TGTGCCAGCAGCTCACTGGGACAGCAAGAGACCCAGTACTTC.

The gene calls are TRBV24-1 and TRBJ2-5; D gene uncertain. Germline V gives CDR1 KGHDR, CDR2 SFDVKD. Trimming left V 4 bases short and J 7 bases short, with 9 bases between. The CDR3 contains 12 residues. The CDR3 protein is CATSESHRTQYF. For the CDR3, the DNA is TGTGCCACCAGTGAGTCCCACAGGACCCAGTACTTC.

This chain connects TRBV9 to TRBJ2-3; no clear D. The CDR3 contains 16 residues. Trimming took 0 bases from V and 2 from J, leaving 13 bases between them. CDR1 is SGDLS, CDR2 YYNGEE, per germline. For the CDR3, the DNA is TGTGCCAGCAGCGTAGGGGCCATGAGCTACACAGATACGCAGTATTTT. Its translation is CASSVGAMSYTDTQYF. Variable domain in full (rest from reference TRBV9 and TRBJ2-3): DSGVTQTPKHLITATGQRVTLRCSPRSGDLSVYWYQQSLDQGLQFLIQYYNGEERAKGNILERFSAQQFPDLHSELNLSSLELGDSALYFCASSVGAMSYTDTQYFGPGTRLTVL.

The chain is built from TRBV7-9 and TRBJ2-2, with 11 bases aligning to TRBD2. CDR1 is SEHNR, CDR2 FQNEAQ, per germline (reference sequence). The CDR3 has 18 amino acids. Trimming removed 5 bases from V and 2 bases from J; junction bases left unmatched: 10. The CDR3 sequence is CASSLLAGGMSNTGELFF. Written as DNA, the CDR3 is TGTGCCAGCAGCCTTCTAGCGGGGGGAATGTCTAACACCGGGGAGCTGTTTTTT.

The chain recombines TRBV11-1 with TRBJ2-5; 8 bases line up with TRBD2. The CDR3 spans 14 residues. Trimming removed 7 bases from V and 2 bases from J; junction bases left unmatched: 6. Germline V lookup: CDR1 SGHAT, CDR2 FQDESV (reference sequence). For the CDR3, the DNA is TGTGCCAGCACTAAGCGGGGGCCGCAAGAGACCCAGTACTTC. Protein: CASTKRGPQETQYF.

The V gene is TRBV30, the J gene TRBJ1-3; D gene uncertain. The V gene lost 0 bases and the J gene lost 2 bases, with 11 bases spanning the gap. The CDR3 has 15 residues. Germline lookup yields CDR1 GTSNPN and CDR2 SVGIG (reference sequence). CDR3 nucleotides: TGTGCCTGGAGTGTCCTGTCCGGGGCTGGAAACACCATATATTTT. Amino acids: CAWSVLSGAGNTIYF. Together with reference TRBV30 and TRBJ1-3, the CDR3 gives the full variable domain: SQTIHQWPATLVQPVGSPLSLECTVEGTSNPNLYWYRQAAGRGLQLLFYSVGIGQISSEVPQNLSASRPQDRQFILSSKKLLLSDSGFYLCAWSVLSGAGNTIYFGEGSWLTVV.

The chain recombines TRBV9 with TRBJ1-4; 8 bases agree with TRBD1. With V trimmed by 3 bases and J by 4 bases, 5 bases remained unmatched. The CDR3 extends over 15 amino acids. CDR1 SGDLS and CDR2 YYNGEE come from the germline V gene. For the CDR3, the DNA is TGTGCCAGCAGCGCAGGGGGCAGAGTTAATGAAAAACTGTTTTTT. Encoded protein: CASSAGGRVNEKLFF.

This clone was seen only once. The CDR3 loop is CASSLDSGGGLAKNIQYF. The CDR3 DNA sequence: TGTGCCAGCAGCTTGGACTCCGGCGGGGGACTAGCCAAAAACATTCAGTACTTC. This chain joins TRBV5-4 and TRBJ2-4; TRBD2 matches 7 bases. V trimming: 0 bases; J trimming: 0 bases; junction bases outside the gene matches: 9. In germline, CDR1 is SGHNT, CDR2 YYREEE (reference sequence). The CDR3 runs 18 residues.

This clone was detected once. The CDR3 reads CASRTGGWEQYF. CDR3 DNA sequence: TGTGCCAGCAGGACAGGGGGCTGGGAGCAGTACTTC. This rearrangement joins TRBV6-5 to TRBJ2-7; 10 positions match TRBD1. With V trimmed by 6 bases and J by 7 bases, 3 bases remained unmatched. The CDR3 is made up of 12 amino acids. Germline loops: CDR1 MNHEY, CDR2 SVGAGI.

The genes are TRBV12-3 or TRBV12-4 and TRBJ1-1, with 8 bases identical to TRBD1. After removal of 3 bases from V and 11 bases from J, the junction contained 8 bases not matched to a gene. The CDR3 totals 13 residues. The CDR3 DNA sequence: TGTGCCAGCAGTTTGGCTACAGGGGGTCATGCTTTCTTT. This codes for CASSLATGGHAFF.

This rearrangement joins TRBV14 to TRBJ2-7; TRBD2 agrees at 11 bases. Per germline, CDR1 SGHDN and CDR2 FVKESK. V was pared by 1 base and J by 6 bases, with 5 bases of the junction left unmatched. CDR3 size: 15 residues. CDR3 DNA sequence: TGTGCCAGCAGCCAAGGACTAGCGGGGCGAGGCGAGCAGTACTTC. Translated, it gives CASSQGLAGRGEQYF.

The CDR3 DNA is TGTGCCAGCAGCTTAAAAGCAGGGATAGCAGATACGCAGTATTTT. Translating gives CASSLKAGIADTQYF. The V call is TRBV7-2, the J call TRBJ2-3; perhaps TRBD1 as D (5 bases). CDR1 is SGHTA, CDR2 FQGNSA, per germline. The CDR3 is made up of 15 amino acids. Deletions cut 2 bases from V and 4 bases from J, with 13 bases between.